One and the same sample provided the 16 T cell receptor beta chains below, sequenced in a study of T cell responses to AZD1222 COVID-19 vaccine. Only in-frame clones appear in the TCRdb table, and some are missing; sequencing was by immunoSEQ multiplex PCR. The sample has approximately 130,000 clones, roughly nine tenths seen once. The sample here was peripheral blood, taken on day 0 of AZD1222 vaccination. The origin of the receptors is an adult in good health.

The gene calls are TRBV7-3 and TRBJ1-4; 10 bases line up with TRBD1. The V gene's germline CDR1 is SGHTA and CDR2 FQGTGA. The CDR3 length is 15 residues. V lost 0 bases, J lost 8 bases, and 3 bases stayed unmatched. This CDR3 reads CASSLTRTGGEKLFF. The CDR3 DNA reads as TGTGCCAGCAGCTTAACCCGGACAGGGGGGGAAAAACTGTTTTTT.

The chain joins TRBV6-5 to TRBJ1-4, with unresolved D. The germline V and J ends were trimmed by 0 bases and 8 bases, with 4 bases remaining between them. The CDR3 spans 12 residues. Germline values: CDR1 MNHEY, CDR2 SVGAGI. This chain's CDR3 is CASSYSREKLFF. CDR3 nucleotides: TGTGCCAGCAGTTACTCTAGGGAAAAACTGTTTTTT.

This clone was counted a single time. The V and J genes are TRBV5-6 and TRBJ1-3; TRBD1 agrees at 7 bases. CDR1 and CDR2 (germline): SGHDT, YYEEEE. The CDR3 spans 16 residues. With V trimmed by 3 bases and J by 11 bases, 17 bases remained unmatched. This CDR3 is CASSSHRGQAPFAIYF. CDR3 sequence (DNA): TGTGCCAGCAGCTCCCACCGCGGACAGGCTCCCTTCGCCATATATTTT.

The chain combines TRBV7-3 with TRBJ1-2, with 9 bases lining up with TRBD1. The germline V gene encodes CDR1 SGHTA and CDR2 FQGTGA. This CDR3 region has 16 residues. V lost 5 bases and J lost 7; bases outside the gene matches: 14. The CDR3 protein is CASSPYGGTGMGGYTF. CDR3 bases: TGTGCCAGCAGCCCCTATGGCGGGACAGGGATGGGTGGCTACACCTTC.

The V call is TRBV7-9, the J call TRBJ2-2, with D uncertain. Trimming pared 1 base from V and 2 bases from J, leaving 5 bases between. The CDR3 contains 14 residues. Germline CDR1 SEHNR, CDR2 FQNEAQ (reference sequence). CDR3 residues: CASSLVLNTGELFF. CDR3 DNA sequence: TGTGCCAGCAGCTTAGTTCTCAACACCGGGGAGCTGTTTTTT.

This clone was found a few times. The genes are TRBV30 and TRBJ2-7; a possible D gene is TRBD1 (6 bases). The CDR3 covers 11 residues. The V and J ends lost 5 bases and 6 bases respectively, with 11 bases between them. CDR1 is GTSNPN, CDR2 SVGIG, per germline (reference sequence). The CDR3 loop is CAWATGSEQYF. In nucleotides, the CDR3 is TGTGCCTGGGCAACAGGGTCCGAGCAGTACTTC.

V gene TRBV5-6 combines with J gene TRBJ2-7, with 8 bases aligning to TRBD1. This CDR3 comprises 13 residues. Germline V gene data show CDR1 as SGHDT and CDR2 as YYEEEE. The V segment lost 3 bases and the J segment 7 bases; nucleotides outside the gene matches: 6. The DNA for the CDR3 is TGTGCCAGCAGCTCAACAGGGGGTCATGAGCAGTACTTC. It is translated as CASSSTGGHEQYF.

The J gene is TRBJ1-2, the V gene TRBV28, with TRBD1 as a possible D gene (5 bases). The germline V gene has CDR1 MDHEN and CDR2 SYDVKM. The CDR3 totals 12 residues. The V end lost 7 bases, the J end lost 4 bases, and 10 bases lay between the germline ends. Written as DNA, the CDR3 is TGTGCCAGCACCCCTGGGGGCTATGGCTACACCTTC. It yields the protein CASTPGGYGYTF.

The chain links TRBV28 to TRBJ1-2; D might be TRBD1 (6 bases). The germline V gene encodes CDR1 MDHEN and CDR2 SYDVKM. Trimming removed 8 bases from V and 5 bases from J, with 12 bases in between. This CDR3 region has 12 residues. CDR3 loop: CASSGVAYGYTF. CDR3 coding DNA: TGTGCCAGCTCAGGGGTAGCTTATGGCTACACCTTC.

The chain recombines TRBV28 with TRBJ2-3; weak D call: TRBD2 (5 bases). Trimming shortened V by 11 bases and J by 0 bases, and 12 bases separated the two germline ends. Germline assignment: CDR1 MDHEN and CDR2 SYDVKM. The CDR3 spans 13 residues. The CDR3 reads CASGGFSTDTQYF. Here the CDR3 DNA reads TGTGCCTCGGGCGGGTTTAGCACAGATACGCAGTATTTT. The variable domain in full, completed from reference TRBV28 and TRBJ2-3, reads DVKVTQSSRYLVKRTGEKVFLECVQDMDHENMFWYRQDPGLGLRLIYFSYDVKMKEKGDIPEGYSVSREKKERFSLILESASTNQTSMYLCASGGFSTDTQYFGPGTRLTVL.

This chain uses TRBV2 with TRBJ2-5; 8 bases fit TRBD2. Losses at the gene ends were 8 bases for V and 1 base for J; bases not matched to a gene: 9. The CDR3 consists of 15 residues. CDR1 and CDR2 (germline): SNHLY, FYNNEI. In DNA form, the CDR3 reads TGTGCCAGCTCACCCTTAGCGGGGACCCAAGAGACCCAGTACTTC. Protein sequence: CASSPLAGTQETQYF.

CDR3 DNA: TGTGCCAGCAGCTTAGGGGGAAACACCATATATTTT. Protein sequence: CASSLGGNTIYF. This rearrangement joins TRBV11-2 to TRBJ1-3; the D is unclear. This CDR3 is 12 amino acids long. Germline lookup yields CDR1 SGHAT and CDR2 FQNNGV. Trimming removed 1 base from V and 4 bases from J, with 2 bases in between.

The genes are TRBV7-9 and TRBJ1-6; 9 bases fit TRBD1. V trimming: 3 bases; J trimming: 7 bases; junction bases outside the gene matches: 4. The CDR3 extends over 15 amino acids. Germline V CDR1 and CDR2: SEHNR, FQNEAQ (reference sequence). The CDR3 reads CASSLGDRDNSPLHF. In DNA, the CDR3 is TGTGCCAGCAGCTTGGGGGACAGGGACAATTCACCCCTCCACTTT.

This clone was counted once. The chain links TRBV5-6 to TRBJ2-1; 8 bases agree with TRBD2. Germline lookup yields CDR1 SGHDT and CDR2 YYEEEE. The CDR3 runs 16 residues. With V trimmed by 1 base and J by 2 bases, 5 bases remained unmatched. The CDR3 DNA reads TGTGCCAGCAGCTTGAAAACTAGCGGAGCCTACAATGAGCAGTTCTTC. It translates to CASSLKTSGAYNEQFF.

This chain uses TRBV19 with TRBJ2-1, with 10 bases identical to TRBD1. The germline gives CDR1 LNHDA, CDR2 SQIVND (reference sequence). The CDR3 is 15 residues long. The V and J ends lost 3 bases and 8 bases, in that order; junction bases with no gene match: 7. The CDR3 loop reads CASSMGTGVSDEQFF. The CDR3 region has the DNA TGTGCCAGTAGTATGGGGACAGGGGTTTCGGATGAGCAGTTCTTC.

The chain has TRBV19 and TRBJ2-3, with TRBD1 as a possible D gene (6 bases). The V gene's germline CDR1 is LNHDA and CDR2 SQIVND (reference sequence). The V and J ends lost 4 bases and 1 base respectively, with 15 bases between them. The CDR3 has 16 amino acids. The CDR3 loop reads CASSTPGERGTDTQYF. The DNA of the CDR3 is TGTGCCAGTAGTACCCCAGGGGAGAGAGGCACAGATACGCAGTATTTT.